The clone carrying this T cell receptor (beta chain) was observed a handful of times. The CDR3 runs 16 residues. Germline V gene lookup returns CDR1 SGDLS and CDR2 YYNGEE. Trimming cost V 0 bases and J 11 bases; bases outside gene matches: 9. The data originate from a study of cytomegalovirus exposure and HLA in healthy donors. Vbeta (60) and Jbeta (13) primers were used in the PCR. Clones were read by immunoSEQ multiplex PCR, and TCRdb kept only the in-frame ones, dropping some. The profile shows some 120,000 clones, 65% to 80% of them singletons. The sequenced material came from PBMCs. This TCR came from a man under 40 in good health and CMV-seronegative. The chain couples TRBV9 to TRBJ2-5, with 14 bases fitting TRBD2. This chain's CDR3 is CASSVGSGLAGEEQYF. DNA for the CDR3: TGTGCCAGCAGCGTAGGATCGGGACTAGCGGGAGAAGAGCAGTACTTC.